This is a list of T cell receptor beta chains from one sample in a study of T-cell reconstitution after alpha-beta-depleted transplantation in children. TCRdb reprocessed the PCR reads with MiXCR, giving one entry per CDR3 protein. The sample has just over 950,000 distinct CDR3 sequences, roughly 29% seen once. The source was PBMCs, mostly from graft donor cells, collected 360 days after TCRalphabeta/CD19-depleted stem cell transplant. Source of these receptors: a boy under two years old who had a stem cell transplant for SCID, so the T cells may come from the graft donor. Both conserved end residues are part of each CDR3. D genes are given only for firm matches. A clone size is listed for some rows: how often the clone was seen (once, few, many), or a class if it is expanded.

j_gene | d_gene | v_gene | abundance | CDR3aa | CDR3nt
TRBJ2-3 | NA | TRBV11-2 | NA | CASSSTGPHTDTQYF | TGTGCCAGCAGCAGCACAGGGCCCCACACAGATACGCAGTATTTT
TRBJ2-3 | TRBD1 | TRBV5-1 | many | CASSFRDRSTDTQYF | TGCGCCAGCAGCTTCCGGGACAGGAGCACAGATACGCAGTATTTT
TRBJ1-2 | NA | TRBV5-4 | few | CASSLEEYSYGYTF | TGTGCCAGCAGCTTGGAGGAGTACAGCTATGGCTACACCTTC
TRBJ2-2 | NA | TRBV4-1 | NA | CASSQKGGGNTGELFF | TGCGCCAGCAGCCAAAAAGGAGGGGGTAACACCGGGGAGCTGTTTTTT
TRBJ2-5 | NA | TRBV5-6 | few | CASSWNGGKETQYF | TGTGCCAGCAGCTGGAACGGGGGCAAGGAGACCCAGTACTTC
TRBJ2-3 | NA | TRBV12-3/TRBV12-4 | many | CASSLSGYTDTQYF | TGCGCCAGCAGCTTGTCAGGGTACACAGATACGCAGTATTTT
TRBJ2-2 | TRBD1 | TRBV12-3/TRBV12-4 | NA | CASSFPGQFANTGELFF | TGTGCCAGCAGCTTCCCGGGACAGTTCGCGAACACCGGGGAGCTGTTTTTT
TRBJ2-7 | NA | TRBV6-5 | NA | CASSYGVGREQYF | TGTGCCAGCAGTTACGGGGTAGGGCGCGAGCAGTACTTC
TRBJ2-1 | NA | TRBV2 | few | CASKDKAGQNNEQFF | TGTGCCAGCAAGGACAAGGCCGGACAGAACAATGAGCAGTTCTTC
TRBJ2-4 | NA | TRBV28 | NA | CASGRQGRLSKNIQYF | TGTGCCAGCGGTAGGCAGGGGCGGCTGTCCAAAAACATTCAGTACTTC
TRBJ2-7 | NA | TRBV12-3/TRBV12-4 | few | CASRRGMTYEQYF | TGTGCCAGTAGGCGGGGAATGACCTACGAGCAGTACTTC
TRBJ2-1 | TRBD2 | TRBV27 | few | CASSFNSGGPYNEQFF | TGTGCCAGCAGCTTCAATAGCGGGGGGCCCTACAATGAGCAGTTCTTC
TRBJ2-5 | TRBD2 | TRBV11-2 | NA | CASSPFWGGQETQYF | TGTGCCAGCAGCCCTTTTTGGGGGGGGCAAGAGACCCAGTACTTC
TRBJ2-5 | NA | TRBV20-1 | NA | CSASHDLLWETQYF | TGCAGTGCTAGCCACGACTTGCTTTGGGAGACCCAGTACTTC
TRBJ2-7 | NA | TRBV27 | NA | CASSLIARGEQYF | TGTGCCAGCAGTTTAATCGCTAGGGGCGAGCAGTACTTC
TRBJ1-1 | TRBD1 | TRBV5-1 | few | CASRRDSGGNTEAFF | TGCGCCAGCAGAAGGGACAGCGGAGGGAACACTGAAGCTTTCTTT
TRBJ2-6 | NA | TRBV27 | NA | CASSFKTGASGANVLTF | TGTGCCAGCAGTTTTAAAACAGGCGCGTCTGGGGCCAACGTCCTGACTTTC
TRBJ1-1 | TRBD1 | TRBV28 | few | CASSSRTGPNTEAFF | TGTGCCAGCAGTTCAAGGACAGGACCGAACACTGAAGCTTTCTTT
TRBJ2-1 | NA | TRBV5-1 | NA | CASSLEGRRVSDNEQFF | TGCGCCAGCAGCTTGGAAGGGAGGAGAGTTTCCGACAATGAGCAGTTCTTC
TRBJ2-5 | NA | TRBV29-1 | few | CSAIGGRETQYF | TGCAGCGCCATCGGGGGGCGAGAGACCCAGTACTTC
TRBJ2-3 | TRBD2 | TRBV2 | few | CASSAAGVAQDTQYF | TGTGCCAGCAGTGCAGCGGGGGTAGCACAGGATACGCAGTATTTT
TRBJ1-2 | NA | TRBV20-1 | few | CSARARTKIYGYTF | TGCAGTGCTAGAGCCAGGACAAAAATCTATGGCTACACCTTC
TRBJ2-3 | NA | TRBV5-5 | many | CASSFRENTDTQYF | TGTGCCAGCAGCTTCAGGGAGAACACAGATACGCAGTATTTT
TRBJ2-1 | NA | TRBV28 | NA | CASTDFSYNEQFF | TGTGCCAGCACGGACTTCTCCTACAATGAGCAGTTCTTC
TRBJ1-2 | NA | TRBV7-9 | NA | CASVESRDGYTF | TGTGCCAGCGTTGAGAGCCGAGATGGCTACACCTTC
TRBJ1-1 | NA | TRBV5-1 | NA | CASSFVPGEDTEAFF | TGCGCCAGCAGCTTCGTTCCAGGGGAGGACACTGAAGCTTTCTTT
TRBJ1-4 | NA | TRBV28 | NA | CASSLRRWDVSGEKLFF | TGTGCCAGCAGTTTACGCAGATGGGATGTTAGTGGGGAAAAACTGTTTTTT
TRBJ1-6 | NA | TRBV10-3 | few | CATGGGSDNSPLHF | TGTGCCACCGGTGGGGGTTCGGATAATTCACCCCTCCACTTT
TRBJ1-1 | NA | TRBV5-6 | few | CASSLGVRDTEAFF | TGTGCCAGCAGCTTAGGCGTGAGGGACACTGAAGCTTTCTTT
TRBJ2-5 | NA | TRBV7-6 | NA | CASTLRASRGLYQETQYF | TGTGCCAGCACCTTAAGGGCTAGCAGGGGCCTGTACCAAGAGACCCAGTACTTC
TRBJ2-7 | NA | TRBV10-3 | few | CAISVSGNSYEQYF | TGTGCCATCAGTGTGTCCGGAAACTCCTACGAGCAGTACTTC
TRBJ1-5 | NA | TRBV27 | NA | CASQELGGPQHF | TGTGCCAGTCAGGAGCTTGGGGGGCCCCAGCATTTT
TRBJ2-7 | NA | TRBV10-3 | few | CAISDWRIPYEQYF | TGTGCCATCAGTGATTGGCGGATCCCCTACGAGCAGTACTTC
TRBJ2-3 | TRBD2 | TRBV10-3 | NA | CAISHSGTSGGASDTQYF | TGTGCCATCAGCCACTCCGGGACTAGCGGGGGGGCCTCAGATACGCAGTATTTT
TRBJ2-1 | NA | TRBV14 | NA | CASSVRLPSSYNEQFF | TGTGCCAGCAGCGTTCGACTACCGAGCTCCTACAATGAGCAGTTCTTC
TRBJ2-7 | NA | TRBV4-2 | NA | CASSQEPSGYEQYF | TGTGCCAGCAGCCAAGAACCGAGCGGATACGAGCAGTACTTC
TRBJ1-1 | NA | TRBV9 | NA | CASSFVLGLNTEAFF | TGTGCCAGCAGCTTCGTTTTGGGTCTGAACACTGAAGCTTTCTTT
TRBJ2-7 | TRBD1 | TRBV12-3/TRBV12-4 | NA | CASSLTGAREQYF | TGTGCCAGCAGTCTCACAGGGGCGCGAGAGCAGTACTTC
TRBJ1-5 | NA | TRBV6-1 | NA | CASSEAWGFGTQPQHF | TGTGCCAGCAGTGAAGCTTGGGGATTCGGGACTCAGCCCCAGCATTTT
TRBJ2-1 | NA | TRBV3-1 | NA | CASSPGRGNSYNEQFF | TGTGCCAGCAGCCCGGGTCGGGGGAACTCCTACAATGAGCAGTTCTTC
TRBJ1-4 | NA | TRBV7-2 | few | CASSLGGPFNEKLFF | TGTGCCAGCAGCTTAGGTGGGCCATTTAATGAAAAACTGTTTTTT
TRBJ2-2 | NA | TRBV12-3/TRBV12-4 | few | CASRLPNTGELFF | TGTGCCAGCAGACTCCCAAACACCGGGGAGCTGTTTTTT